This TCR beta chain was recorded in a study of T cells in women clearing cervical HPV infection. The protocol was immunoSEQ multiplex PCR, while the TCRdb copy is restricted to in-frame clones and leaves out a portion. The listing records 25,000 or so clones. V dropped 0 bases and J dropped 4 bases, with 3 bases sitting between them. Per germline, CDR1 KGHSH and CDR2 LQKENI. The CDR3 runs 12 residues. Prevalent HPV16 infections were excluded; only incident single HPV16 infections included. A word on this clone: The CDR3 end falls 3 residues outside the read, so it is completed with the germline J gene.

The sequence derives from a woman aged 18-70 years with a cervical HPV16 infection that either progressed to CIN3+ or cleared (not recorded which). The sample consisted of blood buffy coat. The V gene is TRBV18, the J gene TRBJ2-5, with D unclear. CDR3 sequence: CASSPPAETQYF. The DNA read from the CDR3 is TGTGCCAGCTCACCACCGGCAGAGACC.